The T cell receptor (beta chain) described here comes from a study of T cells after yellow fever vaccination. The study, taken as a whole, reports: Contaminating bulk clonotypes could be abundant in FACS-sorted repertoires. Once the booster was given, most primary-vaccination clones reappeared, at around 95% for CD4 and roughly 91% for CD8.

V lost 8 bases to trimming and J lost 7 bases; unmatched junction nucleotides: 7. Germline V gene sequence: CDR1 LNHDA, CDR2 SQIVND (reference sequence). CDR3 length: 14 residues. Remarks on this clonotype: The target antigen is unknown.

5'RACE template switching generated TCR cDNA, adding a universal primer site and UMIs. In TCRdb, the 5' RACE reads were re-called with MiXCR into one record per CDR3 protein. The sample carries around 340,000 distinct CDR3 sequences, around 13% recorded once. The TCR comes from a man aged 18 to 30 who received the YFV17D yellow fever vaccine. The sample consisted of CD4+ T cells sorted from PBMCs, taken 15 days after the yellow fever booster vaccination. The gene calls are TRBV19 and TRBJ1-6, with TRBD1 matching 8 bases. CDR3 nucleotide sequence: TGTGCCAGTTCGACAGGGGTTGGAAATTCACCCCTCCACTTT. As protein: CASSTGVGNSPLHF.